The clone carrying this TCR beta chain was detected many times. This entry comes from a study of early T cells in non-severe SARS-CoV-2 infection. The CDR3 sequence is 12 residues long. The V end lost 10 bases, the J end lost 0 bases, and 7 bases lay between the germline ends. Germline CDR1 is SGHTA and CDR2 is FQGNSA. TCRdb fed the 5' RACE reads into MiXCR, producing one record per CDR3 protein. Among tens of thousands of distinct CDR3 sequences listed, about 4.5% were seen once. V gene TRBV7-2 combines with J gene TRBJ1-3; no reliable D call. Sequences were obtained from whole blood. The sequence was obtained from an adult who was a healthcare worker with PCR-confirmed SARS-CoV-2 infection or an uninfected control (not recorded which). This CDR3 reads CATSFSGNTIYF. CDR3 nucleotide sequence: TGTGCCACCTCTTTCTCTGGAAACACCATATATTTT. Complete variable domain (other parts from reference TRBV7-2 and TRBJ1-3): GAGVSQSPSNKVTEKGKDVELRCDPISGHTALYWYRQSLGQGLEFLIYFQGNSAPDKSGLPSDRFSAERTGGSVSTLTIQRTQQEDSAVYLCATSFSGNTIYFGEGSWLTVV.